The entry that follows covers one T cell receptor (beta chain) sequence. This sample is part of a study of blood T cell repertoires in COVID-19. Study details: The samples span acute and convalescent COVID-19 from the United States, Italy and Spain. PBMCs, B-cell-depleted T cells, or T cells were the source of the cDNA or gDNA that made up the material.

The CDR3 has 15 residues. The V gene end was trimmed by 2 bases and the J gene end by 5 bases; junction bases not matched to a gene: 3. The V gene's germline CDR1 is SGHTA and CDR2 FQGTGA. The authors' processing: Amplified reference gene primers provided the basis for estimating nucleated cell counts. TCRdb's table, derived via immunoSEQ multiplex PCR, lists solely in-frame clones and lacks some. D and trimming come from the DNA, and the V and J calls and clone size come from that table. The data hold around 150,000 clones, with over 65% observed a single time. This receptor was obtained from a man aged 60 to 69 with acute or convalescent COVID-19. The sequenced sample was peripheral blood. V and J are TRBV7-3 and TRBJ2-3; the match to TRBD2 covers 11 bases. CDR3: CASSLDLAGGDTQYF. The DNA for the CDR3 is TGTGCCAGCAGCTTAGATCTAGCGGGGGGAGATACGCAGTATTTT. Combining the CDR3 with reference TRBV7-3 and TRBJ2-3 gives the whole variable domain GAGVSQTPSNKVTEKGKYVELRCDPISGHTALYWYRQSLGQGPEFLIYFQGTGAADDSGLPNDRFFAVRPEGSVSTLKIQRTERGDSAVYLCASSLDLAGGDTQYFGPGTRLTVL.